Shown below are 6 T cell receptor beta chains from a single sample sequenced in a study of read filtering for tumor transcriptome and immune sequencing (dated by TCRdb to between 2020 and 2021). Sequenced using an Illumina HiSeq 4000. Starting from 400 to 450 ng RNA, TCR libraries were constructed with the Immunoverse kit using molecular barcoded adaptors that cover the alpha/delta and beta/gamma chains. TCRdb trimmed public reads at Q25 via fastp, called clones via MiXCR and kept in-frame beta chains. Each entry merges the rows of one CDR3 protein and shows their most common DNA and genes. The sample includes around 140,000 distinct CDR3 sequences, with over 10% observed a single time. The top ten hold 7% to 9% of the sample. Sample: a population of CD138-negative cells sorted from bone marrow. Taken with the paper, the label for cell subset or site translates to: bone marrow mononuclear cells depleted of CD138+ plasma/myeloma cells by negative magnetic selection. Source of these receptors: a donor at least 40 years old with multiple myeloma.

This clonotype has a handful of counts. This chain connects TRBV11-3 to TRBJ2-2, with 8 bases matching TRBD2. With V trimmed by 0 bases and J by 5 bases, 11 bases remained unmatched. The CDR3 totals 18 residues. Per germline, CDR1 SGHNT and CDR2 YENEEA. The CDR3 is CASSLDGLSGGPTGELFF. The CDR3 region has the DNA TGTGCCAGCAGCTTAGATGGTTTATCGGGAGGGCCAACCGGGGAGCTGTTTTTT.

Note on this clonotype: This may come from a read error, since a much larger clone is one base off. This chain joins TRBV20-1 and TRBJ1-5, with 7 bases identical to TRBD1. Germline-derived CDR1 and CDR2 are DFQATT and SNEGSKA (reference sequence). The CDR3 is made up of 16 amino acids. With 5 bases clipped from V and 4 bases from J, the junction kept 14 bases outside the gene matches. CDR3 region: CSAFSPGQSGNQPQHF. The CDR3 DNA is TGCAGTGCTTTTTCACCGGGACAGAGCGGGAATCAGCCCCAGCATTTT.

The J gene is TRBJ2-7, the V gene TRBV29-1; D is unclear. Germline V gives CDR1 SQVTM, CDR2 ANQGSEA. CDR3 length: 12 amino acids. The V end lost 1 base, the J end lost 4 bases, and 8 bases lay between the germline ends. The DNA of the CDR3 is TGCAGCGTTGAAGTGGCGTCGTACGAGCAGTACTTC. Residues: CSVEVASYEQYF.

This clonotype was recorded many times. CDR3 nucleotides: TGCAGTGCCGGGGGACTAGCGGTACCTGCCTACGAGCAGTACTTC. Protein sequence: CSAGGLAVPAYEQYF. The chain combines TRBV20-1 with TRBJ2-7, with TRBD2 matching 11 bases. The germline CDR1 and CDR2 sequences are DFQATT and SNEGSKA (reference sequence). With V trimmed by 6 bases and J by 2 bases, 9 bases remained unmatched. This CDR3 comprises 15 residues.

This clonotype was counted only a few times. Just one base apart from a much larger clone, this may be a read error. The genes are TRBV4-2 and TRBJ1-2; no firm D call. The CDR3 sequence is 14 residues long. In germline, CDR1 is LGHNA, CDR2 YNFKEQ. CDR3 sequence (DNA): TGTGCCAGCAACCAAGAGGGCGGGGAGTATGGCTACACCTTC. Translation gives CASNQEGGEYGYTF.

In its sample, this clonotype was seen many times. This chain uses TRBV14 with TRBJ2-7; tentatively, D is TRBD2 (5 bases). There are 15 residues in the CDR3. Per germline, CDR1 SGHDN and CDR2 FVKESK. With 1 base removed from V and 2 bases from J, the gap between germline ends came to 12 bases. DNA for the CDR3: TGTGCCAGCAGCCAAGTCGGGGTATATCCCTACGAGCAGTACTTC. This codes for CASSQVGVYPYEQYF.